This is a list of T cell receptor beta chains from one sample in a study of Graves' ophthalmopathy and Graves' hyperthyroidism. TCRdb re-derived calls from the multiplex PCR reads in MiXCR, one entry per CDR3 protein. Among hundreds of thousands of distinct CDR3 sequences, 15% to 19% were seen once, and the ten largest hold around 6.6%. Sequencing was performed on peripheral blood. These receptors all stem from a young woman with stable Graves' hyperthyroidism. CDR3s include the opening cysteine and the closing phenylalanine or tryptophan. The D gene is left open where the match is weak. Not every row has a clone size; where given, it reads once, few, many or a size class.

V	size	J	D	DNA	CDR3
TRBV19	many	TRBJ2-5	NA	TGTGCCAGTAGTATGCCCGGGGCCCCAGAAGAGACCCAGTACTTC	CASSMPGAPEETQYF
TRBV27	once	TRBJ2-7	NA	TGTGCCAGCAGTCGTTACTCCGTCGAGCAGTACTTC	CASSRYSVEQYF
TRBV15	many	TRBJ1-1	NA	TGTGCCACCAGTACGGGCCTCCCCTTGAACACTGAAGCTTTCTTT	CATSTGLPLNTEAFF
TRBV12-3/TRBV12-4	many	TRBJ2-7	TRBD2	TGTGCCAGCAGTTACGAACGCGGGGGGGCCGTATGCGAGCAGTACTTC	CASSYERGGAVCEQYF
TRBV6-5	many	TRBJ1-6	NA	TGTGCCAGCAGTTATTACAGGGTACAGAATTCACCCCTCCACTTT	CASSYYRVQNSPLHF
TRBV19	many	TRBJ1-2	NA	TGTGCCAGTAGTACCGATCAACAGGGACCCTATGGCTACACCTTC	CASSTDQQGPYGYTF
TRBV12-3/TRBV12-4	many	TRBJ1-5	NA	TGTGCCAGCAGTTTCTGGGGGTTTGGCAATCAGCCCCAGCATTTT	CASSFWGFGNQPQHF
TRBV7-9	few	TRBJ2-2	NA	TGTGCCAGCAGCCCGAGGAGAGGGCGTAACACCGGGGAGCTGTTTTTT	CASSPRRGRNTGELFF
TRBV27	NA	TRBJ1-1	NA	TGTGCCAGCAGTCCCCAGAGGGCCAGGGCTGAAGCTTTCTTT	CASSPQRARAEAFF
TRBV11-2	many	TRBJ1-3	TRBD1	TGTGCCAGCGGGACAGGCCCAACTCTCTCTGGAAACACCATATATTTT	CASGTGPTLSGNTIYF
TRBV25-1	many	TRBJ1-1	NA	TGTGCCTCGATAGGTTTTGAGTCCACTGAAGCTTTCTTT	CASIGFESTEAFF
TRBV20-1	many	TRBJ2-4	TRBD2	TGCAGTGCTAGAGGGGATCGTAGCGGGGGCCGGTGGAACATTCAGTACTTC	CSARGDRSGGRWNIQYF
TRBV2	NA	TRBJ2-1	TRBD1	TGTGCCAGCAGGGAACAGGGGGGAAATGAGCAGTTCTTC	CASREQGGNEQFF
TRBV5-1	many	TRBJ1-1	NA	TGCGCCAGCAGCTTCTGGGAGGGGCGAGAAGCTTTCTTT	CASSFWEGREAFF
TRBV6-2/TRBV6-3	NA	TRBJ1-2	NA	TGTGCCAGCAGTTTATTTGCTGGAGGCTACACCTTC	CASSLFAGGYTF
TRBV9	few	TRBJ1-2	NA	TGTGCCAGCAGCGTAGATCCGCCGGGGGGGAGGGTTACTGGCTACACCTTC	CASSVDPPGGRVTGYTF